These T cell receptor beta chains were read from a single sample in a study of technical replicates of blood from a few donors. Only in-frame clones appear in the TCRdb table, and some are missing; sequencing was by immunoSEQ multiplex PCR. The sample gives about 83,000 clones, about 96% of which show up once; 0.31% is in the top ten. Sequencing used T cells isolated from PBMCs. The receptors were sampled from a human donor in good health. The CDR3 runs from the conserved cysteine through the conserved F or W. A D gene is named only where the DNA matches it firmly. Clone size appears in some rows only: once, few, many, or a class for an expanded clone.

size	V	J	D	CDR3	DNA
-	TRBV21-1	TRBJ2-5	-	CASSKDKSAGGPVETQYF	TGTGCCAGCAGCAAAGACAAATCTGCGGGAGGGCCAGTAGAGACCCAGTACTTC
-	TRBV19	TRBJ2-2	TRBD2	CASRRLAGNTGELFF	TGTGCCAGTAGACGACTAGCGGGAAACACCGGGGAGCTGTTTTTT
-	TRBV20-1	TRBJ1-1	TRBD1	CSAVGQAEAFF	TGCAGTGCCGTCGGACAGGCAGAAGCTTTCTTT
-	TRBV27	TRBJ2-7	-	CASSFPGFLNEQYF	TGTGCCAGCAGTTTCCCGGGGTTTTTGAACGAGCAGTACTTC
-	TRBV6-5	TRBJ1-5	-	CASSRTGNQPQHF	TGTGCCAGCAGTCGGACAGGCAATCAGCCCCAGCATTTT
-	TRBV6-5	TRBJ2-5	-	CASSYSTGGETQYF	TGTGCCAGCAGTTACTCGACCGGGGGAGAGACCCAGTACTTC
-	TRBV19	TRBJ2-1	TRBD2	CASMGTTSGSFHEQFF	TGTGCCAGTATGGGAACAACTAGCGGGAGCTTCCATGAGCAGTTCTTC
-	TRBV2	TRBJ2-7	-	CASSVEGGYEQYF	TGTGCCAGCAGTGTTGAAGGGGGTTACGAGCAGTACTTC
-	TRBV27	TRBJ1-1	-	CASSLEREEVNTEAFF	TGTGCCAGCAGTTTAGAAAGGGAGGAGGTGAACACTGAAGCTTTCTTT
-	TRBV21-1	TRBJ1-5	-	CASSKVASSNQPQHF	TGTGCCAGCAGCAAAGTTGCAAGCAGCAATCAGCCCCAGCATTTT
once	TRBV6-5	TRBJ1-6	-	CASSYEGERYNSPLHF	TGTGCCAGCAGTTACGAGGGGGAACGATATAATTCACCCCTCCACTTT
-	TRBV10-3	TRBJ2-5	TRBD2	CAISDGGRASGETQYF	TGTGCCATCAGTGATGGGGGGAGGGCCTCGGGGGAGACCCAGTACTTC
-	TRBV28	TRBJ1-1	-	CASSLGLMNTEAFF	TGTGCCAGCAGCTTGGGCCTAATGAACACTGAAGCTTTCTTT
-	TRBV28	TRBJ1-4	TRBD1	CASSLQGENEKLFF	TGTGCCAGCAGTTTACAGGGGGAAAATGAAAAACTGTTTTTT
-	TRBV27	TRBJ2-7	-	CASSFTGSEQYF	TGTGCCAGCAGCTTTACAGGGTCCGAGCAGTACTTC
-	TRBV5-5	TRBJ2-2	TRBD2	CASTPTGTKRERPDTGELFF	TGTGCCAGCACCCCGACGGGGACTAAGCGGGAGCGTCCGGACACCGGGGAGCTGTTTTTT
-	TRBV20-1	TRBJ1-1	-	CSARQNAEAFF	TGCAGTGCTAGACAGAACGCTGAAGCTTTCTTT
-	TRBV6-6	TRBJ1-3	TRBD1	CASNRDRGTSGNTIYF	TGTGCCAGCAACCGGGACAGGGGAACCTCTGGAAACACCATATATTTT
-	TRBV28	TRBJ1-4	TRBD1	CASSLSGTGGLAGKLFF	TGTGCCAGCAGTTTATCAGGGACAGGGGGCCTGGCGGGAAAACTGTTTTTT
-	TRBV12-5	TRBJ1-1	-	CASGGTAGGLEVTEAFF	TGTGCTAGTGGTGGGACGGCAGGAGGGTTGGAGGTCACTGAAGCTTTCTTT
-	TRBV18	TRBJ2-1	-	CASSPSNEQFF	TGTGCCAGCTCACCCTCCAATGAGCAGTTCTTC
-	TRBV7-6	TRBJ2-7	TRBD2	CASSLGGLVSEQYF	TGTGCCAGCAGCTTAGGGGGACTAGTCTCCGAGCAGTACTTC
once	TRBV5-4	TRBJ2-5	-	CASSFRQNQETQYF	TGTGCCAGCAGCTTCAGACAGAATCAAGAGACCCAGTACTTC
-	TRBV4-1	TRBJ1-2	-	CASSQEWQNYGYTF	TGCGCCAGCAGCCAAGAATGGCAGAACTATGGCTACACCTTC
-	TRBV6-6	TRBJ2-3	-	CASSYGREGVDTQYF	TGTGCCAGCAGTTACGGTCGGGAAGGAGTAGATACGCAGTATTTT
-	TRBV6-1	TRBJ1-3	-	CASSARGRTYSGNTIYF	TGTGCCAGCAGTGCCAGGGGCCGGACATATTCTGGAAACACCATATATTTT
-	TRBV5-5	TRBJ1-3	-	CASSLGLISGNTIYF	TGTGCCAGCAGCCTGGGACTCATCTCTGGAAACACCATATATTTT
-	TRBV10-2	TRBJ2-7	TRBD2	CASSTSDNEQYF	TGCGCCAGCAGTACTAGCGACAACGAGCAGTACTTC
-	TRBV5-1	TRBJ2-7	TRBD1	CASQPGQGVSEQYF	TGCGCCAGTCAACCGGGACAGGGTGTCTCCGAGCAGTACTTC
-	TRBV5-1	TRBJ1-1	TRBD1	CASSLGGRGSVNTEAFF	TGCGCCAGCAGCTTGGGGGGCAGGGGGAGTGTGAACACTGAAGCTTTCTTT
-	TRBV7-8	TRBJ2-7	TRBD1	CASSPSTGDLYEQYF	TGTGCCAGCAGCCCCTCGACAGGGGATCTCTACGAGCAGTACTTC
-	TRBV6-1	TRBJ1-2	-	CASSDLTAHYGYTF	TGTGCCAGCAGTGATCTGACAGCCCACTATGGCTACACCTTC
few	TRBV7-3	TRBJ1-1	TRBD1	CASSLRTGSEAFF	TGTGCCAGCAGCTTACGGACAGGATCTGAAGCTTTCTTT
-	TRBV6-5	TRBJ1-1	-	CASRGGVMNTEAFF	TGTGCCAGCAGGGGGGGGGTCATGAACACTGAAGCTTTCTTT
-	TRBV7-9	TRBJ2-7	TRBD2	CASSFPKSGTSDYYEQYF	TGTGCCAGCAGCTTTCCCAAATCCGGGACTAGTGACTACTACGAGCAGTACTTC
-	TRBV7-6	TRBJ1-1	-	CASSLAGEGMTTEAFF	TGTGCCAGCAGCTTAGCGGGGGAGGGTATGACCACTGAAGCTTTCTTT
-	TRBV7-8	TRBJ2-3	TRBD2	CASSLWSGGADTQYF	TGTGCCAGCAGCTTATGGTCGGGGGGGGCAGATACGCAGTATTTT
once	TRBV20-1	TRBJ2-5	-	CSALREETQYF	TGCAGTGCTCTACGGGAAGAGACCCAGTACTTC
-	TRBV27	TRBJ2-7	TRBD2	CASSLGLAGASYEQYF	TGTGCCAGCAGTCTAGGACTAGCGGGAGCCTCCTACGAGCAGTACTTC
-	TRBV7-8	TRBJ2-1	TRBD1	CASSSYRGNEQFF	TGTGCCAGCAGCTCCTACAGGGGCAATGAGCAGTTCTTC
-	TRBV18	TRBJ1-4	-	CASSKWEASATNEKLFF	TGTGCCAGCTCAAAGTGGGAGGCCTCGGCAACTAATGAAAAACTGTTTTTT
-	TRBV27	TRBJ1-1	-	CASSLPGAGTEAFF	TGTGCCAGCAGTTTGCCAGGCGCGGGGACTGAAGCTTTCTTT
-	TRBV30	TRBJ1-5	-	CAWSRQGNQPQHF	TGTGCCTGGAGTCGACAGGGCAATCAGCCCCAGCATTTT
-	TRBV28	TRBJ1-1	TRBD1	CASVPGTVNTEAFF	TGTGCCAGCGTTCCGGGGACAGTAAACACTGAAGCTTTCTTT
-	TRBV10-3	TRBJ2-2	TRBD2	CAISESASGRADGELFF	TGTGCCATCAGTGAGTCGGCTAGCGGGAGGGCAGACGGGGAGCTGTTTTTT
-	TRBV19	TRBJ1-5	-	CASSIWAGNNQPQHF	TGTGCCAGTAGTATATGGGCGGGGAATAATCAGCCCCAGCATTTT
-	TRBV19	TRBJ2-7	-	CASSSTYEQYF	TGTGCCAGTAGTAGTACCTACGAGCAGTACTTC
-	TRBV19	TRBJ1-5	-	CASSIVIRVGQPQHF	TGTGCCAGTAGTATTGTGATCCGGGTCGGGCAGCCCCAGCATTTT
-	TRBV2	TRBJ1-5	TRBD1	CASSPRTGDSQPQHF	TGTGCCAGCAGTCCGAGGACAGGGGATTCCCAGCCCCAGCATTTT
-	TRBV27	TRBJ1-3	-	CASSFGRGPGNTIYF	TGTGCCAGCAGTTTTGGCAGGGGTCCTGGAAACACCATATATTTT
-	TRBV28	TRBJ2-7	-	CASRQGSYEQYF	TGTGCCAGCCGGCAGGGATCCTACGAGCAGTACTTC
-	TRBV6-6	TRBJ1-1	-	CAGGERNTEAFF	TGTGCCGGAGGGGAGAGGAACACTGAAGCTTTCTTT